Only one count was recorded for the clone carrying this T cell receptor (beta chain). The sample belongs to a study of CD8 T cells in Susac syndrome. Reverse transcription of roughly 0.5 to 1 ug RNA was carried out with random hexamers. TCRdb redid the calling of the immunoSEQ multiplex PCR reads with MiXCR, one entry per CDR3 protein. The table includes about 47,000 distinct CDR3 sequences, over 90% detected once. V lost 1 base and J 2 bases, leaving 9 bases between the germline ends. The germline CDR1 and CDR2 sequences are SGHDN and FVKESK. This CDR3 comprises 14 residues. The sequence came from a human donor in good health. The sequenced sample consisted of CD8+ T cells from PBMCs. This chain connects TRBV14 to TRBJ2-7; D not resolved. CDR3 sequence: CASSQVEWPYEQYF. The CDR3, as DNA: TGTGCCAGCAGCCAAGTAGAATGGCCCTACGAGCAGTACTTC.